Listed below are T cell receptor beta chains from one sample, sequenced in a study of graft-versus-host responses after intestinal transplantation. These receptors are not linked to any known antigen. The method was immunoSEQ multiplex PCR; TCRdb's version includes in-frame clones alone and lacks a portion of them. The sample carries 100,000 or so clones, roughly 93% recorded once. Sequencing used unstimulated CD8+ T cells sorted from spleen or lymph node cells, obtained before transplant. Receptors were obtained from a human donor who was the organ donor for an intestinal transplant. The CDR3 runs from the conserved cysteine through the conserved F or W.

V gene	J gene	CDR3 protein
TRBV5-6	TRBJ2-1	CASSWRGLLYNEQFF
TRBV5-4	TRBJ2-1	CASSARLAGGQNNEQFF
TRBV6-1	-	CASSATDGGAYEQYF
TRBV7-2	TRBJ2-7	CASSLELSEGYEQYF
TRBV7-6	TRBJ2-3	CASSLRNYWAGVLDTQYF
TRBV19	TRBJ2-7	CASSGTGFSYEQYF
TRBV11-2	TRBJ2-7	CASSLESSFHIGEQYF
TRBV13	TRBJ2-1	CASSLGLGHVEQFF
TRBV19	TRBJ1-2	CASERGDRVSWGYTF
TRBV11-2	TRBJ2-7	CAVGRGGYEQYF
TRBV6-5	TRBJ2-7	CASSYRAGGRPEQYF
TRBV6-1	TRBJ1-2	CASRESGDFYGYTF
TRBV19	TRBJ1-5	CASTDGTPSSNQPQHF
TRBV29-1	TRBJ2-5	CSVRGTSGAKTQYF
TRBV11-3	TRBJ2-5	CASSRGGETQYF
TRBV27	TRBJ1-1	CASSPRGGGTEAFF
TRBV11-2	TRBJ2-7	CASSPWGVPEHEQYF
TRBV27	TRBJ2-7	CASSYSSSYEQYF
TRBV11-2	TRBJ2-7	CASSSFRDWYEQYF
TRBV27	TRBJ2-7	CASSLSGDYEQCF
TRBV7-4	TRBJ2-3	CASSSPLAGGPRTYTDTQYF
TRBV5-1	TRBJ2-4	CASSLGSGSLGRNIQYF
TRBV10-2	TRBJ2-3	CASSDPSSPDTQYF
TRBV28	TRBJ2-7	CASSPRRIGRAYEQYF
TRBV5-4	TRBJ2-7	CASSYLPGGYYEQYF
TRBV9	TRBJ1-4	CASSVGTGPVANEKLFF
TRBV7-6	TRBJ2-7	CASSPVIGRGEQYF
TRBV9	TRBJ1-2	CASSVAQDTYGYTF
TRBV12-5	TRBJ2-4	CASGPERRAKNIQYF
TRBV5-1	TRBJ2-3	CASSLAWDRGPYRLTDTQYF
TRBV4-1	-	CASSPSGQHSYEQYF
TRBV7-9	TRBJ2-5	CASSLAGGSQETQYF
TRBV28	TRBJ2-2	CASSALTGRGTGELFF
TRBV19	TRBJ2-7	CASSIDLIHEQYF
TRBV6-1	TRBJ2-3	CASSEATGNTQYF
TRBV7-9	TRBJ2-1	CASSLSGDRGNEQFF
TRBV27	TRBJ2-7	CASRGGEGTYEQYF
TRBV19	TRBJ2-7	CASSIALGGGSFSYEQYF
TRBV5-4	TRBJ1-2	CASSQGSGDRVHGYTF
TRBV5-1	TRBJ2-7	CASSLETGNLYEQYF
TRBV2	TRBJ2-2	CASRVASGSRTGELFF
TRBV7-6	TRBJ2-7	CASSHMRLEQYF
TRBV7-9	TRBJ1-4	CASSLGTTGTTNEKLFF
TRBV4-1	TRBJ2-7	CASSQAITYEQYF
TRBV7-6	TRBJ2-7	CASSPGDRGEQYF
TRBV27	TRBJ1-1	CASSLSRDRPMNTEAFF
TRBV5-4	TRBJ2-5	CASSPDIRQETQYF
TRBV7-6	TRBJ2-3	CASSLFGDTQYF
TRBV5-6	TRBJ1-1	CASSLVGGNTEAFF
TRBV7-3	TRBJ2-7	CASSPKYDRDEQYF